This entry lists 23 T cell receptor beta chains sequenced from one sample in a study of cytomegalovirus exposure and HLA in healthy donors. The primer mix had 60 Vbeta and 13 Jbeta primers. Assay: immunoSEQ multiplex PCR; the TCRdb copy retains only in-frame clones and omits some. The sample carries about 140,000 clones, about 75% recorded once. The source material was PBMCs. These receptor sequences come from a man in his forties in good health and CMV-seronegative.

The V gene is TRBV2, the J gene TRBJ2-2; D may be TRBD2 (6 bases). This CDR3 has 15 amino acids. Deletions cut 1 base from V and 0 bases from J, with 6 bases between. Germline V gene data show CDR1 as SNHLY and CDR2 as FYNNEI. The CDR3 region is CASSEGGANTGELFF. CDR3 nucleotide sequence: TGTGCCAGCAGTGAAGGGGGGGCGAACACCGGGGAGCTGTTTTTT.

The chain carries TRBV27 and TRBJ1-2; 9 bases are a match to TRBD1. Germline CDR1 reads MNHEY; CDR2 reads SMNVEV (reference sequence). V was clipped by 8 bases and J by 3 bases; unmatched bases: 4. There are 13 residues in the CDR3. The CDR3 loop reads CASRDREDYGYTF. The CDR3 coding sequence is TGTGCCAGCCGGGACAGGGAGGACTATGGCTACACCTTC.

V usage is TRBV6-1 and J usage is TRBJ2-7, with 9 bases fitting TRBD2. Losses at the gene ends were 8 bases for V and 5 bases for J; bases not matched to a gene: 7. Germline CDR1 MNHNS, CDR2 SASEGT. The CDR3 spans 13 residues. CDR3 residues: CASRPAGGNEQYF. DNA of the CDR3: TGTGCCAGCCGGCCAGCGGGGGGTAACGAGCAGTACTTC.

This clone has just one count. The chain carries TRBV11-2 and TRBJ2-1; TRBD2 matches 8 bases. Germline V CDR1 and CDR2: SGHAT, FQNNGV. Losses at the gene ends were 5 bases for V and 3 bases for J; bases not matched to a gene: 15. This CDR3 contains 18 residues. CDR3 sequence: CASSTLRGGSLNYNEQFF. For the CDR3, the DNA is TGTGCCAGCAGCACCCTACGGGGGGGCTCATTAAACTACAATGAGCAGTTCTTC.

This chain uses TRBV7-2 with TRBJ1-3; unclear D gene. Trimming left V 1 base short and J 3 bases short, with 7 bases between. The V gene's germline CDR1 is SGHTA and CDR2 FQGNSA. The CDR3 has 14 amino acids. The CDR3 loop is CASSLGRHGNTIYF. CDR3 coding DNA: TGTGCCAGCAGCTTAGGCAGACATGGAAACACCATATATTTT.

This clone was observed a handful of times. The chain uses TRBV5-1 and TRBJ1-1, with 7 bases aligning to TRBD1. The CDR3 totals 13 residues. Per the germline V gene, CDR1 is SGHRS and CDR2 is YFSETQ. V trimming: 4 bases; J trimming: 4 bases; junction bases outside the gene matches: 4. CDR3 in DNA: TGCGCCAGCAGCACGACAGGGACCACTGAAGCTTTCTTT. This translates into CASSTTGTTEAFF.

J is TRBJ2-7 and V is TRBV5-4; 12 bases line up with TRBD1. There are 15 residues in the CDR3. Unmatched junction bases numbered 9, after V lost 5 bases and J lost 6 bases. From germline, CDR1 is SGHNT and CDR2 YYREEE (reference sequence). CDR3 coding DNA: TGTGCCAGCAGTCGGCCCGGGACAGGGGGCTGCGAGCAGTACTTC. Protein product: CASSRPGTGGCEQYF.

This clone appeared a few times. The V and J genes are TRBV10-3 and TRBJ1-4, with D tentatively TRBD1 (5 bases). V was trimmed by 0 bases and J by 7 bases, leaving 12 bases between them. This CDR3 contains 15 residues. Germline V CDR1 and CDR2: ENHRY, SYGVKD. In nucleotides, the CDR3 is TGTGCCATCAGTGAGTCGGGGGGGACCGGTGAAAAACTGTTTTTT. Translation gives CAISESGGTGEKLFF.

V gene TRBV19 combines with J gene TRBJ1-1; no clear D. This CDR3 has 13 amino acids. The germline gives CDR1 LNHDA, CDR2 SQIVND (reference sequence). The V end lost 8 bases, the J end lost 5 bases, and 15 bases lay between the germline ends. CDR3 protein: CASLLRGRTEAFF. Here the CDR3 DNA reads TGTGCCAGTCTGTTACGGGGTAGAACTGAAGCTTTCTTT.

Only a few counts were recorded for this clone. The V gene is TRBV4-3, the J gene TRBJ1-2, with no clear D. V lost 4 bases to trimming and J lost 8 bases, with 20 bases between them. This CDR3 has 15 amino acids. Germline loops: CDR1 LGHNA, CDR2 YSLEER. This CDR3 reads CASSRGGLSSEGYTF. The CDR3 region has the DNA TGCGCCAGCAGCCGCGGTGGTTTGAGTTCGGAAGGCTACACCTTC.

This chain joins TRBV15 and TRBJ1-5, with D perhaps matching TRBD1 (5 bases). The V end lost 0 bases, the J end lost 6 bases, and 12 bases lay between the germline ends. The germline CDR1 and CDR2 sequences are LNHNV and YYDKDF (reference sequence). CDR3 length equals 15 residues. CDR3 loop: CATSRDIQGGQPQHF. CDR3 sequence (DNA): TGTGCCACCAGCAGAGATATCCAGGGTGGTCAGCCCCAGCATTTT.

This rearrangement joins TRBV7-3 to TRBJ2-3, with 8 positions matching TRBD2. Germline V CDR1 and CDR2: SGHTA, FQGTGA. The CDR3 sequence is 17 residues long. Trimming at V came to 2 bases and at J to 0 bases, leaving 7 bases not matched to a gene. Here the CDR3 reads CASSLFGSGASTDTQYF. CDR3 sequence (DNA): TGTGCCAGCAGCTTATTTGGTAGCGGGGCTAGCACAGATACGCAGTATTTT. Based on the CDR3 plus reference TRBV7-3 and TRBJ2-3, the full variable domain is GAGVSQTPSNKVTEKGKYVELRCDPISGHTALYWYRQSLGQGPEFLIYFQGTGAADDSGLPNDRFFAVRPEGSVSTLKIQRTERGDSAVYLCASSLFGSGASTDTQYFGPGTRLTVL.

CDR3 DNA: TGTGCCAGCAGCGTGGGGGGGGCGAGCTATGGCTACACCTTC. It translates to CASSVGGASYGYTF. This chain connects TRBV9 to TRBJ1-2, with D possibly TRBD1 on 6 matching bases. There are 14 residues in the CDR3. Germline lookup yields CDR1 SGDLS and CDR2 YYNGEE. V lost 2 bases to trimming and J lost 4 bases, with 12 bases between them.

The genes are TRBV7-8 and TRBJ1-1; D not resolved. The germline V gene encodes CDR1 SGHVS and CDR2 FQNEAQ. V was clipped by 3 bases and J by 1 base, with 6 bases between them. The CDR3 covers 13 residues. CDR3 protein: CASSFRQNTEAFF. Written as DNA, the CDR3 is TGTGCCAGCAGCTTCCGACAGAACACTGAAGCTTTCTTT.

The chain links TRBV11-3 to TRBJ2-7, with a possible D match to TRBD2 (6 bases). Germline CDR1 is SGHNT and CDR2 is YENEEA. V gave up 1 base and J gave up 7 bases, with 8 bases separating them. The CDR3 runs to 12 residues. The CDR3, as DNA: TGTGCCAGCAGCTTAGGACTAGGGGAGCAGTACTTC. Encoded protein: CASSLGLGEQYF. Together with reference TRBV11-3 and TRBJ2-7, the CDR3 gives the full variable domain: EAGVVQSPRYKIIEKKQPVAFWCNPISGHNTLYWYLQNLGQGPELLIRYENEEAVDDSQLPKDRFSAERLKGVDSTLKIQPAELGDSAVYLCASSLGLGEQYFGPGTRLTVT.

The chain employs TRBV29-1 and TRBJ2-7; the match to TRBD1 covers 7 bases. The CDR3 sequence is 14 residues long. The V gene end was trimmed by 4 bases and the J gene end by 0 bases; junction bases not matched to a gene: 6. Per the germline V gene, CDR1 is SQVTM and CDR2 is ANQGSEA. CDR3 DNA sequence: TGCAGCGTTGCCGTGACAGGGAGCTCCTACGAGCAGTACTTC. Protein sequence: CSVAVTGSSYEQYF.

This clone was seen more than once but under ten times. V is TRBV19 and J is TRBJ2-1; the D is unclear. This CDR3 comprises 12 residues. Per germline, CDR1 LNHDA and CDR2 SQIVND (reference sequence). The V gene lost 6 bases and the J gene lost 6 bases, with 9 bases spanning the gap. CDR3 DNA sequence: TGTGCCAGTAGCCCCGACTTCAATGAGCAGTTCTTC. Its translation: CASSPDFNEQFF.

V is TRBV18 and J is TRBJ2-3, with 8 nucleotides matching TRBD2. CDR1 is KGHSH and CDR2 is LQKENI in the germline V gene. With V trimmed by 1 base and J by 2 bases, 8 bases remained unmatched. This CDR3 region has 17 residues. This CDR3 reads CASSPRGSGAATDTQYF. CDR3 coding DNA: TGTGCCAGCTCACCACGGGGTAGCGGGGCAGCCACAGATACGCAGTATTTT.

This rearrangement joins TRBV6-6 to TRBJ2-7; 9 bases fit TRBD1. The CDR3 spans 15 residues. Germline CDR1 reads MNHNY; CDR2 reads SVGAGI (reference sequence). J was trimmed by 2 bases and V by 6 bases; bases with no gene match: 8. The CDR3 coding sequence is TGTGCCAGCAGGACCCCCGGGACAGGGACCTACGAGCAGTACTTC. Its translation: CASRTPGTGTYEQYF.

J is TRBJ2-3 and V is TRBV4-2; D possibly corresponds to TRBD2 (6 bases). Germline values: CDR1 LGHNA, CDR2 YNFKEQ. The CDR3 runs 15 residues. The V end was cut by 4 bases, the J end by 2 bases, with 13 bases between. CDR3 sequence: CASSRQAGNTDTQYF. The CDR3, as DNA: TGTGCCAGCAGCCGCCAGGCGGGGAACACAGATACGCAGTATTTT.

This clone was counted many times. For the CDR3, the DNA is TGTGCCAGCAGCGTCTCGGGGTTTAATGAAAAACTGTTTTTT. Its protein product is CASSVSGFNEKLFF. The chain uses TRBV7-9 and TRBJ1-4; no clear D gene. The V and J ends lost 5 bases and 4 bases respectively, with 11 bases between them. The CDR3 consists of 14 residues. Germline values: CDR1 SEHNR, CDR2 FQNEAQ (reference sequence).

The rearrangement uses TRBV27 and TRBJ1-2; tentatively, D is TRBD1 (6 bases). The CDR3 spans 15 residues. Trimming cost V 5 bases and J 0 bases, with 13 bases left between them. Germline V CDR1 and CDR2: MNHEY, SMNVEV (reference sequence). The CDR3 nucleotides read TGTGCCAGCAGTGCCACAGGGACCTCTAACTATGGCTACACCTTC. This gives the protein CASSATGTSNYGYTF.

The CDR3 coding sequence is TGTGCCAGCAGACGAAGGGGTGGACAGGGGGGTGAAAAACTGTTTTTT. This translates into CASRRRGGQGGEKLFF. J is TRBJ1-4 and V is TRBV7-2; 10 bases align to TRBD1. CDR1 and CDR2 from the germline V gene are SGHTA and FQGNSA. The CDR3 totals 16 residues. Trimming at V came to 6 bases and at J to 7 bases, leaving 11 bases not matched to a gene.